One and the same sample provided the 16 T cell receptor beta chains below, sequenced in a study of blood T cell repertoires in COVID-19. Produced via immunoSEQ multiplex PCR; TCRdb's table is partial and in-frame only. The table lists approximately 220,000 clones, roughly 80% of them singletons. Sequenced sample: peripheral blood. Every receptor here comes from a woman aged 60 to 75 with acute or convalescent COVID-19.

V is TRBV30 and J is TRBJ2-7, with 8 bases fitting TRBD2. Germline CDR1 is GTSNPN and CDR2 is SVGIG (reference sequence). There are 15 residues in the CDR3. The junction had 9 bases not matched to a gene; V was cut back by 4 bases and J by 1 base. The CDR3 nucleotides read TGTGCCTGGAAATCTTCGGGGGGGCCGTCCTACGAGCAGTACTTC. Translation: CAWKSSGGPSYEQYF.

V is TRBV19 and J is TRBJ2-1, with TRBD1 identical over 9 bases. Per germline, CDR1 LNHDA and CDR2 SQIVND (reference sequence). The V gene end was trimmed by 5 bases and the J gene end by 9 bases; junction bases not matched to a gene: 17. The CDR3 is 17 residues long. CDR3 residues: CASSARVTGQGLSEQFF. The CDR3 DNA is TGTGCCAGTAGTGCCAGGGTAACGGGACAGGGATTGAGTGAGCAGTTCTTC.

CDR3 loop: CSVGAGMNEQFF. In DNA form, the CDR3 reads TGCAGCGTTGGTGCAGGGATGAATGAGCAGTTCTTC. J is TRBJ2-1 and V is TRBV29-1, with D possibly matching TRBD1 (5 bases). With 4 bases removed from V and 7 bases from J, the gap between germline ends came to 11 bases. Germline lookup yields CDR1 SQVTM and CDR2 ANQGSEA. The CDR3 runs 12 residues.

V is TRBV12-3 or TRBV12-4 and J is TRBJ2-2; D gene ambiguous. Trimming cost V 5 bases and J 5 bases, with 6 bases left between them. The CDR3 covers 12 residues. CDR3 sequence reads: CASSGLTGELFF. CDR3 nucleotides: TGTGCCAGCAGTGGGCTGACCGGGGAGCTGTTTTTT.

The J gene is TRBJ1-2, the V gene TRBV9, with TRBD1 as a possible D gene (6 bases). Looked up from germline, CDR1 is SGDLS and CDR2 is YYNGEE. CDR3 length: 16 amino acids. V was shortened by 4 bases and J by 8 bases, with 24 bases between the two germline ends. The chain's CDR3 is CASSLFPAGAGEGYTF. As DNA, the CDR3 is TGTGCCAGCAGCCTTTTCCCGGCGGGGGCCGGGGAGGGCTACACCTTC.

This CDR3 is CASSLTLGQVNTEAFF. For the CDR3, the DNA is TGTGCCAGCAGCTTAACTTTAGGACAGGTGAACACTGAAGCTTTCTTT. The chain employs TRBV11-1 and TRBJ1-1; 7 positions match TRBD1. This CDR3 has 16 residues. The germline gives CDR1 SGHAT, CDR2 FQDESV (reference sequence). The V and J ends lost 2 bases and 0 bases, in that order; junction bases with no gene match: 6.

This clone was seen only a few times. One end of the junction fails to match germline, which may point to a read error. The CDR3 DNA follows: TGTGCTAGCAGCCCTAGGCACTCTAGCGGGGGGGCCCGTGAGCAGTTCTTC. This translates into CASSPRHSSGGAREQFF. The V and J genes are TRBV7-7 and TRBJ2-1; 12 bases are shared with TRBD2. The CDR3 extends over 17 amino acids. Germline-derived CDR1 and CDR2 are SSHAT and FNYEAQ (reference sequence). Together with reference TRBV7-7 and TRBJ2-1, the CDR3 gives the full variable domain: GAGVSQSPRYKVTKRGQDVTLRCDPISSHATLYWYQQALGQGPEFLTYFNYEAQPDKSGLPSDRFSAERPEGSISTLTIQRTEQRDSAMYRCASSPRHSSGGAREQFFGPGTRLTVL.

The CDR3 nucleotides are TGTGCCAGCAGCAAAGGGGGGACAGGGGGCAATCAGCCCCAGCATTTT. It codes for CASSKGGTGGNQPQHF. The chain links TRBV21-1 to TRBJ1-5; TRBD1 was called by the table and not checked on the DNA. TRBV21-1 is classified as a pseudogene. The CDR3 consists of 16 residues.

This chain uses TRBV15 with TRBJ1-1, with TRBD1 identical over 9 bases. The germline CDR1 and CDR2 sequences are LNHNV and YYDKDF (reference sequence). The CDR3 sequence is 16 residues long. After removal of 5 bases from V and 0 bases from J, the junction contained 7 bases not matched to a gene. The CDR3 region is CATSLVDRGMNTEAFF. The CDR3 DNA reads TGTGCCACCAGCTTGGTAGACAGGGGGATGAACACTGAAGCTTTCTTT.

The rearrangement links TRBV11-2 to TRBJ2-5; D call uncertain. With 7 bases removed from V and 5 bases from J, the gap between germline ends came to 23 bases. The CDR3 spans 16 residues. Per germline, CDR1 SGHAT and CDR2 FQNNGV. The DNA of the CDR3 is TGTGCCAGCAAAGCAGCGTTTGGTTCGTTGAGGGAGACCCAGTACTTC. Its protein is CASKAAFGSLRETQYF. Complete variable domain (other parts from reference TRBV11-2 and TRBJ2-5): EAGVAQSPRYKIIEKRQSVAFWCNPISGHATLYWYQQILGQGPKLLIQFQNNGVVDDSQLPKDRFSAERLKGVDSTLKIQPAKLEDSAVYLCASKAAFGSLRETQYFGPGTRLLVL.

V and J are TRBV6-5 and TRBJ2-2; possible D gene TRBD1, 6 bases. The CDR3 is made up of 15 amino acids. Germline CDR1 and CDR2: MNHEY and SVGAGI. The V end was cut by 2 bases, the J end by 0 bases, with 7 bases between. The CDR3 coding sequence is TGTGCCAGCAGTTACGACAGGCCGAACACCGGGGAGCTGTTTTTT. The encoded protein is CASSYDRPNTGELFF.

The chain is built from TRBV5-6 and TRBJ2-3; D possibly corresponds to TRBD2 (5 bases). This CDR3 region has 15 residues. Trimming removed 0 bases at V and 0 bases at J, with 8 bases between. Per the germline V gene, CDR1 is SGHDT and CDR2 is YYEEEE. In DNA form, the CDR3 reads TGTGCCAGCAGCTTGGTAGCGCCGAGCACAGATACGCAGTATTTT. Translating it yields CASSLVAPSTDTQYF.

The CDR3, as DNA: TGTGCCAGTAGTGATCAGGGGGATCAGCCCCAGCATTTT. Protein product: CASSDQGDQPQHF. V gene TRBV19 combines with J gene TRBJ1-5; 7 nucleotides agree with TRBD1. Germline lookup yields CDR1 LNHDA and CDR2 SQIVND (reference sequence). The junction had 3 bases not matched to a gene; V was cut back by 5 bases and J by 5 bases. The CDR3 loop spans 13 amino acids.

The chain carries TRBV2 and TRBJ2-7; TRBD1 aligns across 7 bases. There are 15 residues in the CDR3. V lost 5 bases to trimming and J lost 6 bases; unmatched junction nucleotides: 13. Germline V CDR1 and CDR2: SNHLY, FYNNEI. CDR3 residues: CASSPRDSGTREQYF. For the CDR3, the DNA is TGTGCCAGCAGTCCCCGGGACAGTGGCACGCGCGAGCAGTACTTC.

The CDR3 DNA is TGTGCCAGCAGCGTAGGCGGGCCGAACTCTGGAAACACCATATATTTT. Residues: CASSVGGPNSGNTIYF. J is TRBJ1-3 and V is TRBV9; D ambiguous. V lost 0 bases to trimming and J lost 0 bases, with 10 bases between them. This CDR3 has 16 residues. Germline CDR1 and CDR2: SGDLS and YYNGEE.

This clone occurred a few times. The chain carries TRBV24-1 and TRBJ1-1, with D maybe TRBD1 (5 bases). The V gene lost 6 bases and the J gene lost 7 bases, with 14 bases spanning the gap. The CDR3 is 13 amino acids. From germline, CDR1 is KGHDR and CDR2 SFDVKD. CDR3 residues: CATSRSGQGEAFF. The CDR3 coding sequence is TGTGCCACCAGTCGGTCAGGGCAGGGTGAAGCTTTCTTT.